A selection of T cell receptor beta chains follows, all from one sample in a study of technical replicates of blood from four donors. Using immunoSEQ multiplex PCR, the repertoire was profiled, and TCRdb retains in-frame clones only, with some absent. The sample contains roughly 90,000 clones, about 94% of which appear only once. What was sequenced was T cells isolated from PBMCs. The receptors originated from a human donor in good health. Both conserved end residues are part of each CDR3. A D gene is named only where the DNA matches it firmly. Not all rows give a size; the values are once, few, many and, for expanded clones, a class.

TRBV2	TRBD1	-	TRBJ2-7	TGTGCCAGCATCACCGGGACAGCCCGATCCTACGAGCAGTACTTC	CASITGTARSYEQYF
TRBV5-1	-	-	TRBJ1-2	TGCGCCAGCAGCCCGGACAGAAACTATAACTATGGCTACACCTTC	CASSPDRNYNYGYTF
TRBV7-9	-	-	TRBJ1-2	TGTGCCAGCAGCAACGGGAGGGGAGTATATGGCTACACCTTC	CASSNGRGVYGYTF
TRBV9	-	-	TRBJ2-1	TGTGCCAGCAGCTCCCAACGGGTTCTTTACAATGAGCAGTTCTTC	CASSSQRVLYNEQFF
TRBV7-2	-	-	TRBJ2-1	TGTGCCAGCAGCTTTACTAGTTCTCCCTACAATGAGCAGTTCTTC	CASSFTSSPYNEQFF
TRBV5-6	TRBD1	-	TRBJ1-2	TGTGCCAGCAGCCCGGGGGAGGACAGGGCGGATGGCTACACCTTC	CASSPGEDRADGYTF
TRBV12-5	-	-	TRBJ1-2	TGTGCTAGTGGCCCTGGCGGGAAGATCTATGGCTACACCTTC	CASGPGGKIYGYTF
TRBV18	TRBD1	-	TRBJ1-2	TGTGCCAGCTCCGGGGACAGGGAAGTTGATGGCTACACCTTC	CASSGDREVDGYTF
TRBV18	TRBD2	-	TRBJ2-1	TGTGCCAGCTCAGAGACTAGCGGGAATTACAATGAGCAGTTCTTC	CASSETSGNYNEQFF
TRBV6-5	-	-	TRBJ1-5	TGTGCCAGCAGTTTAAAGGGGGGGGAGCAGCCCCAGCATTTT	CASSLKGGEQPQHF
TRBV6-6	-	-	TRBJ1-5	TGTGCCAGCACCGAAAGGGGTCAGCCCCAGCATTTT	CASTERGQPQHF
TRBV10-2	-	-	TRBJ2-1	TGCGCCAGCAGTGATCGGTACAATGAGCAGTTCTTC	CASSDRYNEQFF
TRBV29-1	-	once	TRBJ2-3	TGCAGCGTTGAAGGGGGCGCAGCTGATACGCAGTATTTT	CSVEGGAADTQYF
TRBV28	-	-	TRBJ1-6	TGTGCCAGCAGTTTGGACGACAGATCTTCACCCCTCCACTTT	CASSLDDRSSPLHF
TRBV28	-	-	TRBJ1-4	TGTGCCAGCAGCTTCGCCGGGACTTCAGGGGAAAAACTGTTTTTT	CASSFAGTSGEKLFF
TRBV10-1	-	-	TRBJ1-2	TGCGCCAGCAGTGATTCAACCACAGGGAGAGGCTACACCTTC	CASSDSTTGRGYTF
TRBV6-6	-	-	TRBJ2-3	TGTGCCAGCAGTTGGGGCGGGGCTAGCACAGATACGCAGTATTTT	CASSWGGASTDTQYF
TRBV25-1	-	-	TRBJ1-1	TGTGCCAGCAGTGTCCAAGGAGACACTGAAGCTTTCTTT	CASSVQGDTEAFF
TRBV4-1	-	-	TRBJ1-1	TGCGCCAGCAGCCACAATCTGGAGCAAACGCTCCTTGAAGCTTTCTTT	CASSHNLEQTLLEAFF
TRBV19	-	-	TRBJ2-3	TGTGCCAGTAGTTCGACTAGGGCAGATACGCAGTATTTT	CASSSTRADTQYF
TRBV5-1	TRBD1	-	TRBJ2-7	TGCGCCAGCAGCTTGTCACGGACAGGGATCTACGAGCAGTACTTC	CASSLSRTGIYEQYF
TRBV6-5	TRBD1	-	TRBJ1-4	TGTGCCAGCAGTCGTCGGACAGGTGGGGAAAAACTGTTTTTT	CASSRRTGGEKLFF
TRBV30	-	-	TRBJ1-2	TGTGCCTGGAATGACGGAGGAGTCTATGGCTACACCTTC	CAWNDGGVYGYTF
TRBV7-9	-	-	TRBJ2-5	TGTGCCAGCAGCTACAGGTTCCAAGAGACCCAGTACTTC	CASSYRFQETQYF
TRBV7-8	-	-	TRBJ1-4	TGTGCCAGCAGCTTAGCGAGAGTGAATGAAAAACTGTTTTTT	CASSLARVNEKLFF
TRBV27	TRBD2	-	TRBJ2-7	TGTGCCAGCAGTCGGGGGGGGAGCGTGTCATACGAGCAGTACTTC	CASSRGGSVSYEQYF
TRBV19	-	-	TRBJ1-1	TGTGCCAGACCGAAGAGGGTAGCGCAAACTGAAGCTTTCTTT	CARPKRVAQTEAFF
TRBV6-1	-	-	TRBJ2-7	TGTGCCAGCAGTGAAGGAGGGTCTGGAGGGACCTTCACCTACGAGCAGTACTTC	CASSEGGSGGTFTYEQYF
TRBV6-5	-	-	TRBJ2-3	TGTGCCAGCAGTTACGGCAGGGCGGATACGCAGTATTTT	CASSYGRADTQYF
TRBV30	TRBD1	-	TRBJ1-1	TGTGCCTGGAGTCAGGGGGCGCCCCCTGAAGCTTTCTTT	CAWSQGAPPEAFF
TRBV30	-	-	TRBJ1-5	TGTGCCTGGAGTGCAACGACGGGAACGGCCCAGCATTTT	CAWSATTGTAQHF
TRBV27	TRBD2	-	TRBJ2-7	TGTGCCAGCAGACCGGGAGGCGAATACGAGCAGTACTTC	CASRPGGEYEQYF
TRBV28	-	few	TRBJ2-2	TGTGCCATTTCCCCACAGGGGGAGGGCGGGGAGCTGTTTTTT	CAISPQGEGGELFF
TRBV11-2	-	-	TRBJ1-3	TGTGCCAGCAGCCTGGAGCTTAGCGGTACCTCTGGAAACACCATATATTTT	CASSLELSGTSGNTIYF
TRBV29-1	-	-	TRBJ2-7	TGCAGCGTTGCCCCTCTATACGAGCAGTACTTC	CSVAPLYEQYF